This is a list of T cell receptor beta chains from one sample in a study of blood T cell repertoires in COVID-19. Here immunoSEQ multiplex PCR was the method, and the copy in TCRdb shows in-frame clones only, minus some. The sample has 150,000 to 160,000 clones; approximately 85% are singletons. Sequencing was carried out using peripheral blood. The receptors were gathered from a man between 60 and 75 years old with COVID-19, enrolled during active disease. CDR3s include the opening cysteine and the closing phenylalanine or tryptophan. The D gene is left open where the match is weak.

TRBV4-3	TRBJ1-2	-	TGCGCCAGCAGCCACCGAGGAGATTATAACTATGGCTACACCTTC	CASSHRGDYNYGYTF
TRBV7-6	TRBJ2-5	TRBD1	TGTGCCAGCAGCTTACGCAACACAGGGGGTCCCTCCCAGTACTTC	CASSLRNTGGPSQYF
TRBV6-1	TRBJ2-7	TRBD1	TGTGCCAGCAGTGAAGCGGGACAGGGGTTCGACGAGCAGTACTTC	CASSEAGQGFDEQYF
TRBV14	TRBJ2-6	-	TGTGCCAGCAGCCCCCAGCGTGGTGGGGCCAACGTCCTGACTTTC	CASSPQRGGANVLTF
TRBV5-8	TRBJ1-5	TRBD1	TGTGCCAGCAGCCATCGACAGAAAATCCAGGGACAGGAAAATCAGCCCCAGCATTTT	CASSHRQKIQGQENQPQHF
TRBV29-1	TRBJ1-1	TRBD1	TGCAGCGTTGCGGGACAGGGGGGGACCAACACTGAAGCTTTCTTT	CSVAGQGGTNTEAFF
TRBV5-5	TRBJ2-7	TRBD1	TGTGCCAGCAGCTTGGCCACCGGGACAGGGTTCTACGAGCAGTACTTC	CASSLATGTGFYEQYF
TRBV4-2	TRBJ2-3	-	TGTGCCAGCAGCCAAGAGGAAGGTCGGGCAGATACGCAGTATTTT	CASSQEEGRADTQYF
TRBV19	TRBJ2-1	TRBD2	TGTGCCAGTAGTATAGATAGGACTAGCGGGAGGGGAAGCTACAATGAGCAGTTCTTC	CASSIDRTSGRGSYNEQFF
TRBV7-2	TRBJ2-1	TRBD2	TGTGCCAGCAGCTCATCCGGGACTAGTACGCAGTTCTTC	CASSSSGTSTQFF
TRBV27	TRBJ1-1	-	TGTGCCAGCAGTTTTCGAACCCGAGGAGGATTTAACACTGAAGCTTTCTTT	CASSFRTRGGFNTEAFF
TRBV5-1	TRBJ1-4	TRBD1	TGCGCCAGCAGTCCAGGGGGTGTTGAAAAACTGTTTTTT	CASSPGGVEKLFF
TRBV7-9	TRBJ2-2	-	TGTGCCAGCAGCCATAGGTCTGGACTATTGAACACCGGGGAGCTGTTTTTT	CASSHRSGLLNTGELFF
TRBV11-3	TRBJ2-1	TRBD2	TGTGCCAGCAGGGCTAGCGGAGAAAATGAGCAGTTCTTC	CASRASGENEQFF
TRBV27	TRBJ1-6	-	TGTGCCAGCAGTCCGGGACAATATAATTCACCCCTCCACTTT	CASSPGQYNSPLHF
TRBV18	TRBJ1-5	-	TGTGCCAGCTCACCGGGAGTTAATAGCAATCAGCCCCAGCATTTT	CASSPGVNSNQPQHF
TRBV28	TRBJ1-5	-	TGTGCCAGCAGTTTTGGACAGACTCAGCCCCAGCATTTT	CASSFGQTQPQHF